Listed below are T cell receptor beta chains from one sample, sequenced in a study of cytomegalovirus exposure and HLA in healthy donors. Data came from immunoSEQ multiplex PCR; TCRdb stores just in-frame clones and leaves some out. The data hold about 240,000 clones, with around 81% observed a single time. Sequencing was done on a sample of PBMCs. These receptors all stem from an older woman in good health and CMV-seropositive. Each CDR3 is given with its conserved first and last residue. Each record gives: J gene, clone size, D gene, V gene, CDR3 DNA, CDR3 protein. The D gene is left open where the match is weak. Expanded clones get a size class; other rows say once, few or many, or leave the size out.

J gene: TRBJ2-3; clone size: .; D gene: TRBD2; V gene: TRBV4-1; CDR3 DNA: TGCGCCAGCAGCCATCGGGCTCTAGCGGCCCTCGCACCAGATACGCAGTATTTT; CDR3 protein: CASSHRALAALAPDTQYF
J gene: TRBJ1-2; clone size: .; D gene: .; V gene: TRBV5-1; CDR3 DNA: TGCGCCAGCAGCCATGACAGCCATGGCTACACCTTC; CDR3 protein: CASSHDSHGYTF
J gene: TRBJ2-7; clone size: once; D gene: TRBD1; V gene: TRBV10-1; CDR3 DNA: TGCGCCAGCAGTGGGACAGGGGTCTCCTACGAGCAGTACTTC; CDR3 protein: CASSGTGVSYEQYF
J gene: TRBJ2-2; clone size: .; D gene: TRBD2; V gene: TRBV9; CDR3 DNA: TGTGCCAGCAGCGTTGGGACTAGCGGGAGCGGGGAGCTGTTTTTT; CDR3 protein: CASSVGTSGSGELFF
J gene: TRBJ1-4; clone size: .; D gene: .; V gene: TRBV28; CDR3 DNA: TGTGCCAGCAGCCTGACAGATGGTAATGAAAAACTGTTTTTT; CDR3 protein: CASSLTDGNEKLFF
J gene: TRBJ2-3; clone size: once; D gene: .; V gene: TRBV28; CDR3 DNA: TGTGCCAGCAGTCTACTTACAGATACGCAGTATTTT; CDR3 protein: CASSLLTDTQYF
J gene: TRBJ2-6; clone size: .; D gene: .; V gene: TRBV27; CDR3 DNA: TGTGCCAGCAGACAGACAGGCAGGGGCCTATCTGGGGCCAACGTCCTGACTTTC; CDR3 protein: CASRQTGRGLSGANVLTF
J gene: TRBJ1-1; clone size: few; D gene: TRBD1; V gene: TRBV18; CDR3 DNA: TGTGCCAGCTCACCCGAGAACAGGGGGATGAACACTGAAGCTTTCTTT; CDR3 protein: CASSPENRGMNTEAFF
J gene: TRBJ1-2; clone size: .; D gene: .; V gene: TRBV27; CDR3 DNA: TGTGCCAGCAGTTCCGGGAACTATGGCTACACCTTC; CDR3 protein: CASSSGNYGYTF
J gene: TRBJ2-5; clone size: .; D gene: TRBD2; V gene: TRBV9; CDR3 DNA: TGTGCCAGCAGCGTAGGAGCGGGGAGAGAGACCCAGTACTTC; CDR3 protein: CASSVGAGRETQYF
J gene: TRBJ2-5; clone size: .; D gene: TRBD2; V gene: TRBV7-3; CDR3 DNA: TGTGCCAGCAGCTTAACGCTAGCGGGGGGGGAGACCCAGTACTTC; CDR3 protein: CASSLTLAGGETQYF
J gene: TRBJ2-7; clone size: .; D gene: .; V gene: TRBV27; CDR3 DNA: TGTGCCAGCAGTTTATCTTCTGGGCCGGGAAGCTCCTACGAGCAGTACTTC; CDR3 protein: CASSLSSGPGSSYEQYF
J gene: TRBJ1-1; clone size: .; D gene: .; V gene: TRBV28; CDR3 DNA: TGTGTAGTTTCCCACAACACTGAAGCTTTCTTT; CDR3 protein: CVVSHNTEAFF
J gene: TRBJ2-1; clone size: .; D gene: TRBD1; V gene: TRBV6-6; CDR3 DNA: TGTGCCAGCAGTTACGAGGCAGGGGGACCATGGGATGAGCAGTTCTTC; CDR3 protein: CASSYEAGGPWDEQFF
J gene: TRBJ2-7; clone size: .; D gene: TRBD1; V gene: TRBV7-9; CDR3 DNA: TGTGCCAGCTGCGACCGGGACAGTAAAAGCTACGAGCAGTACTTC; CDR3 protein: CASCDRDSKSYEQYF
J gene: TRBJ1-5; clone size: .; D gene: TRBD1; V gene: TRBV10-3; CDR3 DNA: TGTGCCATCAGCAAGGGACAGCCGAATCAGCCCCAGCATTTT; CDR3 protein: CAISKGQPNQPQHF
J gene: TRBJ2-5; clone size: .; D gene: TRBD2; V gene: TRBV10-1; CDR3 DNA: TGCGCCAGCAGTGAGGGGGCGGGAGGATCGGAGACCCAGTACTTC; CDR3 protein: CASSEGAGGSETQYF
J gene: TRBJ1-5; clone size: .; D gene: TRBD1; V gene: TRBV5-8; CDR3 DNA: TGTGCCAGCAGTTGGACAGGGGGCGTTCAGCCCCAGCATTTT; CDR3 protein: CASSWTGGVQPQHF
J gene: TRBJ2-1; clone size: .; D gene: .; V gene: TRBV30; CDR3 DNA: TGTGCCTGGACACCTATAACGGATGAGCAGTTCTTC; CDR3 protein: CAWTPITDEQFF
J gene: TRBJ2-4; clone size: .; D gene: TRBD1; V gene: TRBV29-1; CDR3 DNA: TGCAGCGTGTCGACAGGGGATCGAAACATTCAGTACTTC; CDR3 protein: CSVSTGDRNIQYF
J gene: TRBJ2-7; clone size: .; D gene: .; V gene: TRBV19; CDR3 DNA: TGTGCCAGTAGTACCCCGGGACATCTATCCTACGAGCAGTACTTC; CDR3 protein: CASSTPGHLSYEQYF
J gene: TRBJ1-2; clone size: .; D gene: TRBD1; V gene: TRBV6-1; CDR3 DNA: TGTGCCAGCAGTCTCCGGACAGGGGGAAGTGGCTACACCTTC; CDR3 protein: CASSLRTGGSGYTF
J gene: TRBJ1-2; clone size: .; D gene: .; V gene: TRBV5-1; CDR3 DNA: TGCGCCAGCAGCCCTACCCCATCCTATGGCTACACCTTC; CDR3 protein: CASSPTPSYGYTF
J gene: TRBJ1-1; clone size: .; D gene: TRBD1; V gene: TRBV6-4; CDR3 DNA: TGTGCCAGCAGTCCACAGGGGTCCACTGAAGCTTTCTTT; CDR3 protein: CASSPQGSTEAFF
J gene: TRBJ1-5; clone size: few; D gene: TRBD1; V gene: TRBV2; CDR3 DNA: TGTGCCAGCAGTAAGGACAGGGGGCCCAATCAGCCCCAGCATTTT; CDR3 protein: CASSKDRGPNQPQHF
J gene: TRBJ2-5; clone size: .; D gene: TRBD2; V gene: TRBV10-2; CDR3 DNA: TGCGCCAGCAGTGTGGGGACTAGCGGGCAAGAGACCCAGTACTTC; CDR3 protein: CASSVGTSGQETQYF
J gene: TRBJ1-1; clone size: .; D gene: .; V gene: TRBV5-6; CDR3 DNA: TGTGCCAGCAGCCCCCAGGTTAACACTGAAGCTTTCTTT; CDR3 protein: CASSPQVNTEAFF
J gene: TRBJ2-3; clone size: .; D gene: .; V gene: TRBV10-1; CDR3 DNA: TGCGCCAGCAGTGAGTCCCCGGCGGGCTCGGATACGCAGTATTTT; CDR3 protein: CASSESPAGSDTQYF
J gene: TRBJ2-3; clone size: .; D gene: TRBD2; V gene: TRBV4-2; CDR3 DNA: TGTGCCAGCAGCCACCCCTCCGGGACTAGGGCCACAGATACGCAGTATTTT; CDR3 protein: CASSHPSGTRATDTQYF
J gene: TRBJ2-5; clone size: .; D gene: TRBD2; V gene: TRBV11-2; CDR3 DNA: TGTGCCAGCAGCTCACTAGCGGGAGGCCGGGGGGAGACCCAGTACTTC; CDR3 protein: CASSSLAGGRGETQYF
J gene: TRBJ2-7; clone size: .; D gene: .; V gene: TRBV29-1; CDR3 DNA: TGCAGCGTTGGGCATATAAGCTCCTACGAGCAGTACTTC; CDR3 protein: CSVGHISSYEQYF
J gene: TRBJ2-2; clone size: .; D gene: .; V gene: TRBV19; CDR3 DNA: TGTGCCAGTAGTACAGGGTTCACCGGGGAGCTGTTTTTT; CDR3 protein: CASSTGFTGELFF
J gene: TRBJ1-1; clone size: .; D gene: .; V gene: TRBV29-1; CDR3 DNA: TGCAGCGTTCCTACAGGGAACACTGAAGCTTTCTTT; CDR3 protein: CSVPTGNTEAFF
J gene: TRBJ2-6; clone size: .; D gene: .; V gene: TRBV27; CDR3 DNA: TGTGCCAGCAGAAAGGGGGGGGCGAGTGGGGCCAACGTCCTGACTTTC; CDR3 protein: CASRKGGASGANVLTF
J gene: TRBJ2-1; clone size: .; D gene: .; V gene: TRBV18; CDR3 DNA: TGTGCCAGCTCACCGGGTGGTAGCGGCCACAATGAGCAGTTCTTC; CDR3 protein: CASSPGGSGHNEQFF
J gene: TRBJ1-4; clone size: .; D gene: TRBD1; V gene: TRBV7-9; CDR3 DNA: TGTGCCAGCAGCACAGGGACAGCAACTAATGAAAAACTGTTTTTT; CDR3 protein: CASSTGTATNEKLFF
J gene: TRBJ1-4; clone size: .; D gene: .; V gene: TRBV28; CDR3 DNA: TGTGCCACCCAGACATCCGCGTTTGAAAAACTGTTTTTT; CDR3 protein: CATQTSAFEKLFF
J gene: TRBJ2-7; clone size: .; D gene: TRBD1; V gene: TRBV5-1; CDR3 DNA: TGCGCCAGCAGCCGGACAGGGCTATCCTACGAGCAGTACTTC; CDR3 protein: CASSRTGLSYEQYF
J gene: TRBJ2-7; clone size: .; D gene: .; V gene: TRBV28; CDR3 DNA: TGTGCCAGCAGTCCCCCGACAGGCTTATCCTACGAGCAGTACTTC; CDR3 protein: CASSPPTGLSYEQYF
J gene: TRBJ2-7; clone size: .; D gene: TRBD1; V gene: TRBV7-9; CDR3 DNA: TGTGCCAGCAGGGGAGTGAAAGGACAGGGGAAGATCTACGAGCAGTACTTC; CDR3 protein: CASRGVKGQGKIYEQYF
J gene: TRBJ1-2; clone size: .; D gene: .; V gene: TRBV25-1; CDR3 DNA: TGTGCCAGCAGTGAGGACTCCCGGGGTGGCTACACCTTC; CDR3 protein: CASSEDSRGGYTF
J gene: TRBJ2-1; clone size: once; D gene: TRBD2; V gene: TRBV7-3; CDR3 DNA: TGTGCCAGCAGCCCTGGACTAGCGCCGAGAAGATCCTACAATGAGCAGTTCTTC; CDR3 protein: CASSPGLAPRRSYNEQFF
J gene: TRBJ2-6; clone size: .; D gene: .; V gene: TRBV5-1; CDR3 DNA: TGCGCCAGCAGCTCCACCCGACAGCACTCTGGGGCCAACGTCCTGACTTTC; CDR3 protein: CASSSTRQHSGANVLTF
J gene: TRBJ1-2; clone size: .; D gene: TRBD1; V gene: TRBV7-9; CDR3 DNA: TGTGCCAGCAGCTTTGACAGGGGAGGCTACACCTTC; CDR3 protein: CASSFDRGGYTF
J gene: TRBJ2-5; clone size: .; D gene: TRBD1; V gene: TRBV9; CDR3 DNA: TGTGCCAGCAGCGTAGACGGGACAGGGTTGGAGACCCAGTACTTC; CDR3 protein: CASSVDGTGLETQYF
J gene: TRBJ1-2; clone size: .; D gene: .; V gene: TRBV15; CDR3 DNA: TGTGCCACCAGCAGAGGGGGACTCTATGGCTACACCTTC; CDR3 protein: CATSRGGLYGYTF
J gene: TRBJ2-2; clone size: .; D gene: TRBD2; V gene: TRBV7-3; CDR3 DNA: TGTGCCAGCAGCGCGGGACTAGCGGGAGGTGCAGCCGGGGAGCTGTTTTTT; CDR3 protein: CASSAGLAGGAAGELFF
J gene: TRBJ2-2; clone size: .; D gene: .; V gene: TRBV4-1; CDR3 DNA: TGCGCCAGCAGCGGGGGACTCGGGGAGCTGTTTTTT; CDR3 protein: CASSGGLGELFF
J gene: TRBJ1-2; clone size: once; D gene: .; V gene: TRBV7-8; CDR3 DNA: TGTGCCAGCAGCTTAGAAGCGGTCTATGGCTACACCTTC; CDR3 protein: CASSLEAVYGYTF
J gene: TRBJ2-7; clone size: once; D gene: .; V gene: TRBV7-9; CDR3 DNA: TGTTCCAGCAGCTTAGCGCCTAGCTACGAGCAGTACTTC; CDR3 protein: CSSSLAPSYEQYF
J gene: TRBJ1-5; clone size: .; D gene: .; V gene: TRBV19; CDR3 DNA: TGTGCCAGTAGTATTAACAGATTTATCAATCAGCCCCAGCATTTT; CDR3 protein: CASSINRFINQPQHF
J gene: TRBJ2-1; clone size: .; D gene: TRBD2; V gene: TRBV7-8; CDR3 DNA: TGTGCCAGCACCGAGCTAGCGGGGGCCTACAATGAGCAGTTCTTC; CDR3 protein: CASTELAGAYNEQFF